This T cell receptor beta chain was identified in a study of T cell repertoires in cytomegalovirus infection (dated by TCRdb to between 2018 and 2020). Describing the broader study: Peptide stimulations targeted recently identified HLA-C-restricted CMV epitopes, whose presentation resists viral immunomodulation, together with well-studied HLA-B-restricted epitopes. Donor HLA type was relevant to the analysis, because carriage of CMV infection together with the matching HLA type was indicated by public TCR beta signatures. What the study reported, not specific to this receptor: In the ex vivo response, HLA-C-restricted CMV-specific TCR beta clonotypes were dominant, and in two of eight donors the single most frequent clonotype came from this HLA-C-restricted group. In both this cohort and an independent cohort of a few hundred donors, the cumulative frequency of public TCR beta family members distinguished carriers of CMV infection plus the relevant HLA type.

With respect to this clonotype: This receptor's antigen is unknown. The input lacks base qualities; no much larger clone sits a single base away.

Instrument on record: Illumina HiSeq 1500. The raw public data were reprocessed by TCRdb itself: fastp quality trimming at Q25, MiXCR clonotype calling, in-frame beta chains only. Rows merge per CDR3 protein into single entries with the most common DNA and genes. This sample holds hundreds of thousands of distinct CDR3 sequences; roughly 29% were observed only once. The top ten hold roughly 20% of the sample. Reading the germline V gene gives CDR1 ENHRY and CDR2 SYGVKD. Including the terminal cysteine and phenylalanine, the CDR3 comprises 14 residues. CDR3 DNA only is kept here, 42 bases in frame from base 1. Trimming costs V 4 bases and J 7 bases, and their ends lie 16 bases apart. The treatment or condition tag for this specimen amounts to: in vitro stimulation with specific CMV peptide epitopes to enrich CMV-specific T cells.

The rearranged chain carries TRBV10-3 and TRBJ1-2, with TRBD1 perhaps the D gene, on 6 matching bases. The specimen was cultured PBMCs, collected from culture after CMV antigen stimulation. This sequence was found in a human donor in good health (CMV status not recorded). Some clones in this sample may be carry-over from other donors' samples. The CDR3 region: CAISASNQGSGYTF. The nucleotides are TGTGCCATCAGTGCGTCGAACCAGGGGTCTGGCTACACCTTC.